This T cell receptor beta chain was captured by sequencing in a study of control samples from healthy donors and cancer patients. The V segment lost 3 bases and the J segment 7 bases; nucleotides outside the gene matches: 5. From germline, CDR1 is SNHLY and CDR2 FYNNEI. This CDR3 is 14 amino acids long. Assay used: immunoSEQ multiplex PCR; TCRdb lists only in-frame clones, some missing. The table records approximately 70,000 clones, roughly 90% of them present only once. The gene calls are TRBV2 and TRBJ2-1; 8 nucleotides align to TRBD1. The specimen sequenced was PBMCs. The source is a man aged 55-75 years with lung cancer. The CDR3 DNA is TGTGCCAGCAGTGAGTGGCAGGGGGCAAATGAGCAGTTCTTC. As protein: CASSEWQGANEQFF.